Listed below are T cell receptor beta chains from one sample, sequenced in a study of blood T cell repertoires in COVID-19. Sequencing was performed with immunoSEQ multiplex PCR; in TCRdb, only in-frame clones are kept and a portion is missing. The repertoire has about 250,000 clones, under 85% of them found once; the top ten carry roughly 5.5%. Sequenced material: peripheral blood. The receptors derive from a human donor in a cohort sampled during active COVID-19. Both conserved end residues are part of each CDR3. D genes are given only for firm matches. Some rows mark clone size as missing; the rest say once, few, many or name a class of expanded clone.

TGTGCCAGCACGCAGGGGTCGGCTAATGAAAAACTGTTTTTT | CASTQGSANEKLFF | NA | TRBV9 | NA | TRBJ1-4
TGTGCCAGCAGTAATAACAGGGTTGGCTACACCTTC | CASSNNRVGYTF | NA | TRBV6-5 | NA | TRBJ1-2
TGTGCCAGCAGCCAAGAATTGACAGGCCCGTATGGCTACACCTTC | CASSQELTGPYGYTF | NA | TRBV3-1/TRBV3-2 | NA | TRBJ1-2
TGTGCCAGCAGCCTTACAGGGATTTCTGAAGCTTTCTTT | CASSLTGISEAFF | NA | TRBV7-3 | NA | TRBJ1-1
TGTGCCAGCACTTCAAACCGGGAGACCCAGTACTTC | CASTSNRETQYF | NA | TRBV6-6 | NA | TRBJ2-5
TGCGCCAGCAGCCGAGCTGGGACAGAAAATGAAAAACTGTTTTTT | CASSRAGTENEKLFF | NA | TRBV4-1 | TRBD1 | TRBJ1-4
TGCGCCAGCAGCTTCGAGACGAACACCGGGGAGCTGTTTTTT | CASSFETNTGELFF | NA | TRBV5-1 | NA | TRBJ2-2
TGTGCCAGCAGTGCCGCCGGAGGCGGGGGAAATGAGCAGTTCTTC | CASSAAGGGGNEQFF | few | TRBV6-4 | TRBD2 | TRBJ2-1
TGTGCCAGCAGCTTAGAGGCAGGTAGCAATCAGCCCCAGCATTTT | CASSLEAGSNQPQHF | NA | TRBV7-2 | NA | TRBJ1-5
TGTGCCAGCACCCAGGGACAGGAAGTCTCGTGGCAGTACTTC | CASTQGQEVSWQYF | NA | TRBV6-5 | TRBD1 | TRBJ2-7
TGTGCCAGCAGACTTTTCGCCGGGACTAGCGGCACCGGGGAGCTGTTTTTT | CASRLFAGTSGTGELFF | once | TRBV27 | TRBD2 | TRBJ2-2
TGTGCTAGTGGTTTGGAAGGGGGTAGGGGTCAGCCCCAGCATTTT | CASGLEGGRGQPQHF | NA | TRBV12-5 | NA | TRBJ1-5
TGTGCCAGTAGCAAAGGACTAGCGGGAGAAATGGGCACCGGGGAGCTGTTTTTT | CASSKGLAGEMGTGELFF | NA | TRBV19 | TRBD2 | TRBJ2-2